This T cell receptor (beta chain) was sequenced for a study of T cell changes during pregnancy in multiple sclerosis. Data came from immunoSEQ multiplex PCR; TCRdb stores just in-frame clones and leaves some out. The repertoire includes over 35,000 clones, 91% of them detected once, and 0.45% to 0.55% sits in the top ten. CDR1 and CDR2 from the germline V gene are ENHRY and SYGVKD. V lost 6 bases to trimming and J lost 3 bases, with 8 bases between them. The CDR3 totals 13 residues. The chain employs TRBV10-3 and TRBJ2-2; D is uncertain. This specimen consisted of CD4+ T cells from peripheral blood mononuclear cells, obtained in the second trimester of pregnancy. This receptor was obtained from a female donor in good health, enrolled as a control in a pregnancy study. Written as DNA, the CDR3 is TGTGCCATCAGGGCCCTCGACACCGGGGAGCTGTTTTTT. It codes for CAIRALDTGELFF.